The 5 T cell receptor beta chains listed next were all sequenced from one sample in a study of blood T cell repertoires in COVID-19. TCRdb's copy holds only in-frame clones and misses some; the assay was immunoSEQ multiplex PCR. The sample records fewer than 130,000 clones, 69% being singletons. The specimen was peripheral blood. The receptors were gathered from a man older than 75 with acute or convalescent COVID-19.

The chain is built from TRBV13 and TRBJ2-3; D call uncertain. This CDR3 is built from 13 residues. Germline V CDR1 and CDR2: PRHDT, FYEKMQ (reference sequence). V was clipped by 2 bases and J by 5 bases, with 8 bases between them. This CDR3 reads CASSLNSIDTQYF. In nucleotides, the CDR3 is TGTGCCAGCAGCTTAAACTCCATAGATACGCAGTATTTT.

This clone was counted between two and nine times. The V gene is TRBV29-1, the J gene TRBJ1-4; unclear D gene. This CDR3 has 11 amino acids. Germline loops: CDR1 SQVTM, CDR2 ANQGSEA. Trimming left V 7 bases short and J 7 bases short, with 10 bases between. CDR3 amino acids: CSAGSSEKLFF. CDR3 in DNA: TGCAGCGCCGGTTCGTCTGAAAAACTGTTTTTT. The full variable domain, with the rest looked up from reference TRBV29-1 and TRBJ1-4, is SAVISQKPSRDICQRGTSLTIQCQVDSQVTMMFWYRQQPGQSLTLIATANQGSEATYESGFVIDKFPISRPNLTFSTLTVSNMSPEDSSIYLCSAGSSEKLFFGSGTQLSVL.

The rearrangement uses TRBV7-2 and TRBJ1-3; D perhaps matches TRBD1 (5 bases). The CDR3 runs 15 residues. V gave up 0 bases and J gave up 4 bases, with 10 bases separating them. CDR1 SGHTA and CDR2 FQGNSA come from the germline V gene. For the CDR3, the DNA is TGTGCCAGCAGCTTAGCTCCAGGGCGAGGAAACACCATATATTTT. This encodes CASSLAPGRGNTIYF.

The CDR3 spells CASSYLLREKLFF. The CDR3, as DNA: TGTGCCAGCAGTTACCTTCTACGAGAAAAACTGTTTTTT. The J gene is TRBJ1-4, the V gene TRBV12-3 or TRBV12-4; D gene unclear. The length of the CDR3 is 13 residues. The ends were cut back, 4 bases at V and 8 bases at J, with 11 bases in the middle.

This rearrangement joins TRBV5-4 to TRBJ1-4, with no clear D. Deletions cut 0 bases from V and 7 bases from J, with 16 bases between. The CDR3 consists of 16 residues. CDR1 is SGHNT, CDR2 YYREEE, per germline (reference sequence). DNA of the CDR3: TGTGCCAGCAGCTTGGCCGGAGCCCCGGGAGGTGAAAAACTGTTTTTT. This sequence encodes CASSLAGAPGGEKLFF. The full variable domain, with the rest looked up from reference TRBV5-4 and TRBJ1-4, is ETGVTQSPTHLIKTRGQQVTLRCSSQSGHNTVSWYQQALGQGPQFIFQYYREEENGRGNFPPRFSGLQFPNYSSELNVNALELDDSALYLCASSLAGAPGGEKLFFGSGTQLSVL.